These T cell receptor beta chains were read from a single sample in a study of cytomegalovirus exposure and HLA in healthy donors. Profiling relied on immunoSEQ multiplex PCR, and the TCRdb table lists in-frame clones only, not all of them. The sample consists of 150,000 to 170,000 clones, roughly four fifths of them appearing once. Sequencing was carried out using PBMCs. The receptors derive from a man aged 18 to 30 in good health and CMV-seronegative. CDR3s leave out the opening cysteine and the closing phenylalanine or tryptophan. Fields, in order: V gene, clone size, CDR3 protein. A row's size may be missing; if present it is once, few, many or a size class.

V: TRBV29-1; size: NA; CDR3: SVPGRGANTGELF
V: TRBV15; size: NA; CDR3: ATSRGRTSSQETQY
V: TRBV5-4; size: NA; CDR3: ASSPQTQGAYEQY
V: TRBV7-9; size: few; CDR3: ASSPTIKLNTYEQY
V: TRBV18; size: few; CDR3: ASSPLGQGFGSRQPQH
V: TRBV10-3; size: NA; CDR3: AISYSTPNTGELF
V: TRBV9; size: NA; CDR3: ASSVVGEPGTGIYEQY
V: TRBV19; size: NA; CDR3: ASSIGSTLNQPQH
V: TRBV6-6; size: NA; CDR3: ASRIGQGGTEAF
V: TRBV7-2; size: NA; CDR3: ASSPIWGRRSGANVLT
V: TRBV6-5; size: NA; CDR3: ASSRSAPGADTQY
V: TRBV5-1; size: NA; CDR3: ASSLGLAGAETQY
V: TRBV5-4; size: NA; CDR3: ASSAGLDRGGNEQF
V: TRBV27; size: NA; CDR3: ASSIRGSYGYT
V: TRBV9; size: NA; CDR3: ASSARGPDTQY
V: TRBV15; size: NA; CDR3: ATRRDRENSGANVLT